Below are 22 T cell receptor beta chains sequenced from a single sample in a study of cytomegalovirus exposure and HLA in healthy donors. Researchers ran the PCR with 60 Vbeta and 13 Jbeta primers. TCRdb's table, derived via immunoSEQ multiplex PCR, lists solely in-frame clones and lacks some. The sample holds approximately 38,000 clones, roughly 64% seen once. The sample taken for sequencing was PBMCs. The origin of the receptors is a man aged 45-65 years in good health and CMV-seropositive.

V gene TRBV18 combines with J gene TRBJ2-1; unclear D gene. Germline V gene lookup returns CDR1 KGHSH and CDR2 LQKENI. This CDR3 is built from 15 residues. Trimming shortened V by 3 bases and J by 3 bases, and 12 bases separated the two germline ends. This CDR3 reads CASSPMAGSYNEQFF. The CDR3 coding sequence is TGTGCCAGCTCACCGATGGCAGGCAGCTACAATGAGCAGTTCTTC.

The CDR3 region has the DNA TGTGCCAGCTCACCACCGGACACCTCTTACGAGCAGTACTTC. Amino acids: CASSPPDTSYEQYF. This chain links TRBV18 with TRBJ2-7; TRBD1 is a possible D gene (5 bases). Germline CDR1 and CDR2: KGHSH and LQKENI. The CDR3 has 14 amino acids. V was clipped by 0 bases and J by 4 bases, with 10 bases between them.

The V gene is TRBV30, the J gene TRBJ2-5; 8 bases are shared with TRBD1. CDR3 length: 12 residues. The J segment lost 6 bases and the V segment lost 5 bases, leaving 5 bases of the junction unmatched. Per the germline V gene, CDR1 is GTSNPN and CDR2 is SVGIG (reference sequence). The CDR3 protein is CAWSGRGQTQYF. CDR3 bases: TGTGCCTGGTCCGGCAGGGGGCAGACCCAGTACTTC.

This chain links TRBV12-5 with TRBJ1-1; TRBD1 aligns across 8 bases. The CDR3 is 16 residues long. The ends lost 1 base at V and 1 base at J; junction bases unmatched: 5. Germline CDR1 and CDR2: LGHNT and FRNRAP. CDR3 protein: CASGLAPTGANTEAFF. DNA for the CDR3: TGTGCTAGTGGTTTGGCACCGACAGGGGCGAACACTGAAGCTTTCTTT.

This chain connects TRBV19 to TRBJ2-7; D may be TRBD2 (6 bases). The germline V gene has CDR1 LNHDA and CDR2 SQIVND (reference sequence). CDR3 length: 16 residues. V lost 2 bases and J lost 2, with 16 bases in between. CDR3 protein: CASSIIWGGRAYEQYF. The CDR3 coding sequence is TGTGCCAGTAGTATAATATGGGGAGGCAGGGCCTACGAGCAGTACTTC.

The CDR3: CASSLSFGNTIYF. As DNA, the CDR3 is TGTGCCAGCAGCCTTTCCTTTGGAAACACCATATATTTT. The V and J genes are TRBV6-1 and TRBJ1-3; D remains unclear. This CDR3 is built from 13 residues. Germline-derived CDR1 and CDR2 are MNHNS and SASEGT. V was pared by 6 bases and J by 3 bases, with 9 bases between.

The rearrangement uses TRBV6-5 and TRBJ1-2; possibly TRBD1 for D (5 bases). The ends were cut back, 7 bases at V and 7 bases at J, with 16 bases in the middle. The CDR3 length is 13 residues. Germline loops: CDR1 MNHEY, CDR2 SVGAGI. The CDR3 loop is CASTSGGKGGYTF. Written as DNA, the CDR3 is TGTGCCAGCACTTCGGGGGGGAAGGGTGGCTACACCTTC.

The chain carries TRBV4-3 and TRBJ2-3; 8 bases agree with TRBD2. The V gene end was trimmed by 1 base and the J gene end by 4 bases; junction bases not matched to a gene: 7. Germline V lookup: CDR1 LGHNA, CDR2 YSLEER. This CDR3 region has 16 residues. The CDR3 DNA is TGCGCCAGCAGCCAAGCGAAAGCGGGGGTATCAGATACGCAGTATTTT. As protein: CASSQAKAGVSDTQYF.

This clone was seen more than once but under ten times. V is TRBV7-9 and J is TRBJ1-1; tentatively, D is TRBD1 (5 bases). CDR1 and CDR2 (germline): SEHNR, FQNEAQ (reference sequence). Trimming removed 1 base at V and 7 bases at J, with 13 bases between. This CDR3 spans 14 amino acids. CDR3 coding DNA: TGTGCCAGCAGCTTAGTGGGGGGGAGCCGTGAAGCTTTCTTT. It yields the protein CASSLVGGSREAFF.

This chain joins TRBV28 and TRBJ2-1; perhaps TRBD2 as D (6 bases). Per the germline V gene, CDR1 is MDHEN and CDR2 is SYDVKM. Trimming shortened V by 4 bases and J by 4 bases, and 14 bases separated the two germline ends. This CDR3 has 15 residues. CDR3 sequence reads: CASSSTAGGYNEQFF. DNA of the CDR3: TGTGCCAGCAGTTCGACAGCGGGCGGTTACAATGAGCAGTTCTTC.

The chain is built from TRBV7-9 and TRBJ1-2; maybe TRBD1 (6 bases). V lost 4 bases to trimming and J lost 5 bases, with 14 bases between them. The germline gives CDR1 SEHNR, CDR2 FQNEAQ (reference sequence). This CDR3 spans 14 amino acids. CDR3 sequence: CASSSSDSRYGYTF. CDR3 coding DNA: TGTGCCAGCAGCTCCTCGGACAGCCGGTATGGCTACACCTTC.

This clone was observed a single time. The rearrangement joins TRBV2 to TRBJ2-3; TRBD1 aligns across 8 bases. Germline CDR1 SNHLY, CDR2 FYNNEI. V shed 6 bases and J 5 bases; nucleotides not matched to a gene: 4. The CDR3 totals 13 residues. The chain's CDR3 is CASRRTGGDTQYF. CDR3 in DNA: TGTGCCAGCAGGAGAACAGGGGGAGATACGCAGTATTTT.

The chain joins TRBV5-4 to TRBJ2-1; no definite D call. Germline V lookup: CDR1 SGHNT, CDR2 YYREEE (reference sequence). This CDR3 comprises 14 residues. V was trimmed by 0 bases and J by 5 bases, leaving 9 bases between them. The CDR3 DNA reads as TGTGCCAGCAGCTTGGCCCAGACAAACAATGAGCAGTTCTTC. Translation: CASSLAQTNNEQFF.

This clone appeared a few times. The rearrangement joins TRBV4-2 to TRBJ2-7, with D maybe TRBD2 (6 bases). CDR1 LGHNA and CDR2 YNFKEQ come from the germline V gene. The CDR3 consists of 14 residues. With 3 bases removed from V and 6 bases from J, the gap between germline ends came to 15 bases. The CDR3 region is CASSQQTRDSEQYF. The CDR3 bases are TGTGCCAGCAGCCAGCAAACCAGGGACTCCGAGCAGTACTTC.

In its sample, this clone was seen once. This rearrangement joins TRBV5-4 to TRBJ1-2, with TRBD1 as a possible D gene (5 bases). CDR3 size: 15 residues. Germline-derived CDR1 and CDR2 are SGHNT and YYREEE (reference sequence). V lost 0 bases and J 4 bases, leaving 13 bases between the germline ends. The CDR3 nucleotides are TGTGCCAGCAGCTTGGGGACATCAGGAATCTATGGCTACACCTTC. Its translation is CASSLGTSGIYGYTF.

The chain employs TRBV5-1 and TRBJ2-7; unclear D gene. Germline V CDR1 and CDR2: SGHRS, YFSETQ. The CDR3 extends over 15 amino acids. V was trimmed by 0 bases and J by 3 bases, leaving 13 bases between them. This CDR3 is CASSLASSAIYEQYF. CDR3 coding DNA: TGCGCCAGCAGCTTGGCCTCTAGTGCCATCTACGAGCAGTACTTC.

This chain joins TRBV6-5 and TRBJ2-5, with 7 bases that match TRBD1. Germline assignment: CDR1 MNHEY and CDR2 SVGAGI. V gave up 4 bases and J gave up 5 bases; unmatched junction bases: 7. This CDR3 comprises 14 residues. The CDR3 bases are TGTGCCAGCAGTTCCCCAGGGGGTCGCGAGACCCAGTACTTC. Encoded protein: CASSSPGGRETQYF.

The genes are TRBV5-8 and TRBJ2-1; tentative D call: TRBD2 (6 bases). The CDR3 loop spans 15 amino acids. Germline V CDR1 and CDR2: SGHTS, YDEGEE. Trimming removed 2 bases from V and 6 bases from J, with 15 bases in between. CDR3 protein: CASSFEGGEANEQFF. CDR3 coding DNA: TGTGCCAGCAGCTTTGAAGGTGGGGAGGCCAATGAGCAGTTCTTC.

The V call is TRBV2, the J call TRBJ1-6, with D possibly matching TRBD1 (5 bases). Germline lookup yields CDR1 SNHLY and CDR2 FYNNEI. Trimming stripped 6 bases from V and 10 bases from J, with 16 bases between. CDR3 size: 14 residues. Written as DNA, the CDR3 is TGTGCCAGCAGCCCCGGCCAGGGAAGATCACCCCTCCACTTT. This gives the protein CASSPGQGRSPLHF.

V is TRBV18 and J is TRBJ1-2, with D possibly matching TRBD1 (5 bases). With 3 bases removed from V and 4 bases from J, the gap between germline ends came to 12 bases. CDR3 size: 14 residues. Per the germline V gene, CDR1 is KGHSH and CDR2 is LQKENI. The CDR3 nucleotides are TGTGCCAGCTCACCCCTCCGGGACTTCTATGGCTACACCTTC. Translating it yields CASSPLRDFYGYTF.

The rearrangement joins TRBV7-3 to TRBJ2-1; maybe TRBD2 (5 bases). Trimming shortened V by 1 base and J by 12 bases, and 7 bases separated the two germline ends. CDR1 SGHTA and CDR2 FQGTGA come from the germline V gene. The CDR3 covers 11 residues. The CDR3 spells CASSLSGPQFF. CDR3 DNA: TGTGCCAGCAGCTTAAGCGGGCCGCAGTTCTTC.

CDR3 sequence reads: CASSLGGGHQPQHF. In nucleotides, the CDR3 is TGTGCCAGCAGCCTCGGAGGTGGCCATCAGCCCCAGCATTTT. V and J are TRBV5-4 and TRBJ1-5; D not certain. The CDR3 spans 14 residues. Trimming cost V 4 bases and J 5 bases, with 13 bases left between them. CDR1 is SGHNT and CDR2 is YYREEE in the germline V gene (reference sequence).